A single sample gave rise to the 14 T cell receptor beta chains below, sequenced in a study of vaccination effects on CD4 cells after COVID-19. Within the ViraFEST assay, antigen-specific CD4+ T cells underwent expansion with viral peptide pools prior to sequencing. CD4+ T cell isolation took place after approximately 11 days of culture. Either the BNT162b2 or mRNA-1273 vaccine was given to participants in two doses. These receptors' antigens are unknown. Generated by immunoSEQ multiplex PCR, the TCRdb table keeps only in-frame clones and is missing some. There are around 81,000 clones in the sample; 60% to 85% occur only once, and more than 0.95% lies in the top ten. This specimen was CD4+ T cells from PBMCs cultured with HCoV-OC43 spike peptides, taken after COVID-19 vaccination. The subset is: HCoV-OC43 spike overlapping peptide pool stimulation. These receptors were obtained from a human donor who received a COVID-19 vaccine.

The rearrangement links TRBV4-1 to TRBJ1-1, with D maybe TRBD1 (5 bases). The CDR3 loop spans 14 amino acids. The V and J ends lost 5 bases and 6 bases respectively, with 16 bases between them. Germline CDR1 and CDR2: MGHRA and YSYEKL. CDR3 DNA sequence: TGCGCCAGCAGCGCCCAGGGCTGGGGAGCTGAAGCTTTCTTT. Protein product: CASSAQGWGAEAFF.

There are a few counts of this clone. The chain links TRBV24-1 to TRBJ2-7; TRBD2 might be the D (6 bases). The V gene lost 2 bases and the J gene lost 7 bases, with 17 bases spanning the gap. The CDR3 covers 15 residues. CDR1 is KGHDR, CDR2 SFDVKD, per germline. The CDR3 nucleotides read TGTGCCACCAGTGATTCTAAGGACCCCCGGGGGGAGCAGTACGTC. This sequence encodes CATSDSKDPRGEQYV.

The chain combines TRBV6-4 with TRBJ2-3; D gene ambiguous. This CDR3 has 14 amino acids. Germline CDR1 reads MRHNA; CDR2 reads SNTAGT. Trimming took off 3 bases at V and 4 bases at J, with 11 bases between the two ends. CDR3 sequence reads: CASSEQRLADTQYF. In DNA, the CDR3 is TGTGCCAGCAGTGAACAGAGGCTGGCAGATACGCAGTATTTT.

Only one count was recorded for this clone. The chain employs TRBV7-2 and TRBJ1-2; the D gene is possibly TRBD1 (5 bases). The germline V and J ends were trimmed by 5 bases and 5 bases, with 9 bases remaining between them. The CDR3 has 12 amino acids. CDR1 SGHTA and CDR2 FQGNSA come from the germline V gene. CDR3 sequence reads: CASSATAYGYTF. The DNA for the CDR3 is TGTGCCAGCAGCGCGACAGCGTATGGCTACACCTTC.

CDR3 DNA sequence: TGTGCCAGCCTAGCCGTAAGGAGTCCCTCTGGAAACACCATATATTTT. Amino acids: CASLAVRSPSGNTIYF. V and J are TRBV18 and TRBJ1-3; no clear D. Germline V gene sequence: CDR1 KGHSH, CDR2 LQKENI. The CDR3 sequence is 16 residues long. Trimming stripped 8 bases from V and 0 bases from J, with 17 bases between.

The chain uses TRBV11-2 and TRBJ2-3, with TRBD2 matching over 8 bases. V shed 11 bases, J shed 2 bases, and the junction held 6 bases outside the gene matches. The CDR3 is 13 amino acids. Germline V lookup: CDR1 SGHAT, CDR2 FQNNGV. CDR3 DNA sequence: TGTGCCGGGGCACTAGCGGTCACAGATACGCAGTATTTT. It codes for CAGALAVTDTQYF.

This chain uses TRBV6-2 or TRBV6-3 with TRBJ2-7; 10 bases fit TRBD1. From germline, CDR1 is MNHEY and CDR2 SVGEGT. This CDR3 comprises 15 residues. V trimming: 4 bases; J trimming: 5 bases; junction bases outside the gene matches: 8. The CDR3 region has the DNA TGTGCCAGCAGTTCTCCGGACAGGGGGAGGAACGAGCAGTACGTC. Translated, it gives CASSSPDRGRNEQYV.

This chain joins TRBV28 and TRBJ1-2, with 7 bases aligning to TRBD1. Germline V lookup: CDR1 MDHEN, CDR2 SYDVKM. The CDR3 extends over 15 amino acids. V was clipped by 5 bases and J by 5 bases; unmatched bases: 11. The CDR3 coding sequence is TGTGCCAGCAGTCCCAACGACAGGGTATCATATGGCTACACCTTC. It specifies CASSPNDRVSYGYTF.

The V call is TRBV4-1, the J call TRBJ2-1; TRBD2 might be the D (5 bases). V was shortened by 0 bases and J by 0 bases, with 9 bases between the two germline ends. The V gene's germline CDR1 is MGHRA and CDR2 YSYEKL. The CDR3 contains 16 residues. CDR3 nucleotide sequence: TGCGCCAGCAGCCAAGAACGCGGAGGCTCCTACAATGAGCAGTTCTTC. This translates into CASSQERGGSYNEQFF.

V and J are TRBV12-5 and TRBJ2-6, with 9 nucleotides matching TRBD1. V dropped 5 bases and J dropped 0; count of bases not matched to a gene: 8. The CDR3 has 18 amino acids. Germline V gives CDR1 LGHNT, CDR2 FRNRAP. This CDR3 reads CASGGDRAEHSGANVLTF. In nucleotides, the CDR3 is TGTGCTAGTGGTGGGGACAGGGCCGAGCACTCTGGGGCCAACGTCCTGACTTTC.

CDR3 sequence: CASSSYGGATNEKLFF. CDR3 coding DNA: TGTGCCAGCAGTTCCTATGGGGGCGCAACTAATGAAAAACTGTTTTTT. The chain is built from TRBV27 and TRBJ1-4; weak D call: TRBD1 (6 bases). V was pared by 4 bases and J by 0 bases, with 12 bases between. CDR3 length: 16 residues. Germline CDR1 and CDR2: MNHEY and SMNVEV (reference sequence).

In nucleotides, the CDR3 is TGTGCCAGCAGCACCCAGGGATGGACAGGGCTGGGTAATTCACCCCTCCACTTT. Its translation is CASSTQGWTGLGNSPLHF. This chain links TRBV7-3 with TRBJ1-6; 8 bases map to TRBD1. In germline, CDR1 is SGHTA, CDR2 FQGTGA. This CDR3 has 18 amino acids. V was clipped by 5 bases and J by 6 bases; unmatched bases: 15. The full variable domain, its missing parts supplied by reference TRBV7-3 and TRBJ1-6, is GAGVSQTPSNKVTEKGKYVELRCDPISGHTALYWYRQSLGQGPEFLIYFQGTGAADDSGLPNDRFFAVRPEGSVSTLKIQRTERGDSAVYLCASSTQGWTGLGNSPLHFGNGTRLTVT.

The chain carries TRBV25-1 and TRBJ1-3, with 9 bases matching TRBD1. The germline V gene encodes CDR1 MGHDK and CDR2 SYGVNS. With 6 bases clipped from V and 7 bases from J, the junction kept 10 bases outside the gene matches. The CDR3 length is 15 residues. The CDR3 here is CASRGSGTGSNTIYF. DNA for the CDR3: TGTGCCAGCAGGGGATCCGGGACAGGGTCGAACACCATATATTTT. Drawing the rest from reference TRBV25-1 and TRBJ1-3, the complete variable domain is EADIYQTPRYLVIGTGKKITLECSQTMGHDKMYWYQQDPGMELHLIHYSYGVNSTEKGDLSSESTVSRIRTEHFPLTLESARPSHTSQYLCASRGSGTGSNTIYFGEGSWLTVV.

DNA for the CDR3: TGTGCCAGCAGCGTCACCGGGACACACACAGATACGCAGTATTTT. Residues: CASSVTGTHTDTQYF. The rearrangement joins TRBV2 to TRBJ2-3, with D perhaps matching TRBD1 (6 bases). This CDR3 comprises 15 residues. Germline assignment: CDR1 SNHLY and CDR2 FYNNEI. Trimming stripped 6 bases from V and 2 bases from J, with 15 bases between.